The clone carrying this T cell receptor beta chain was counted between two and nine times. The target antigen is unknown. The sample is drawn from a study of beta chain features in type 1 diabetes. Regarding the study as a whole: Patients with type 1 diabetes carried fewer insertions and had more deletions at their VDJ junctions. TCRB CDR3 length was moderately but significantly reduced in all four CD4+ subsets of Type 1 diabetes patients.

Looked up from germline, CDR1 is LNHDA and CDR2 is SQIVND (reference sequence). V lost 9 bases, J lost 10 bases, and 19 bases stayed unmatched. CDR3 size: 16 residues. The investigators reverse transcribed all of the isolated RNA, so they sequenced expressed TCRB transcripts. Repertoires were generated with immunoSEQ multiplex PCR, while TCRdb's copy carries only in-frame clones and drops some. The sample has almost 350,000 clones, roughly 8% seen once. The genes are TRBV19 and TRBJ2-1; TRBD2 agrees at 9 bases. The source material was central memory CD4+ T cells from blood. This sequence originates from a woman aged 18-29 years in good health. The chain's CDR3 is CASTIDRGLAGHEQFF. In nucleotides, the CDR3 is TGTGCCAGCACCATCGATCGAGGGCTAGCGGGACACGAGCAGTTCTTC.